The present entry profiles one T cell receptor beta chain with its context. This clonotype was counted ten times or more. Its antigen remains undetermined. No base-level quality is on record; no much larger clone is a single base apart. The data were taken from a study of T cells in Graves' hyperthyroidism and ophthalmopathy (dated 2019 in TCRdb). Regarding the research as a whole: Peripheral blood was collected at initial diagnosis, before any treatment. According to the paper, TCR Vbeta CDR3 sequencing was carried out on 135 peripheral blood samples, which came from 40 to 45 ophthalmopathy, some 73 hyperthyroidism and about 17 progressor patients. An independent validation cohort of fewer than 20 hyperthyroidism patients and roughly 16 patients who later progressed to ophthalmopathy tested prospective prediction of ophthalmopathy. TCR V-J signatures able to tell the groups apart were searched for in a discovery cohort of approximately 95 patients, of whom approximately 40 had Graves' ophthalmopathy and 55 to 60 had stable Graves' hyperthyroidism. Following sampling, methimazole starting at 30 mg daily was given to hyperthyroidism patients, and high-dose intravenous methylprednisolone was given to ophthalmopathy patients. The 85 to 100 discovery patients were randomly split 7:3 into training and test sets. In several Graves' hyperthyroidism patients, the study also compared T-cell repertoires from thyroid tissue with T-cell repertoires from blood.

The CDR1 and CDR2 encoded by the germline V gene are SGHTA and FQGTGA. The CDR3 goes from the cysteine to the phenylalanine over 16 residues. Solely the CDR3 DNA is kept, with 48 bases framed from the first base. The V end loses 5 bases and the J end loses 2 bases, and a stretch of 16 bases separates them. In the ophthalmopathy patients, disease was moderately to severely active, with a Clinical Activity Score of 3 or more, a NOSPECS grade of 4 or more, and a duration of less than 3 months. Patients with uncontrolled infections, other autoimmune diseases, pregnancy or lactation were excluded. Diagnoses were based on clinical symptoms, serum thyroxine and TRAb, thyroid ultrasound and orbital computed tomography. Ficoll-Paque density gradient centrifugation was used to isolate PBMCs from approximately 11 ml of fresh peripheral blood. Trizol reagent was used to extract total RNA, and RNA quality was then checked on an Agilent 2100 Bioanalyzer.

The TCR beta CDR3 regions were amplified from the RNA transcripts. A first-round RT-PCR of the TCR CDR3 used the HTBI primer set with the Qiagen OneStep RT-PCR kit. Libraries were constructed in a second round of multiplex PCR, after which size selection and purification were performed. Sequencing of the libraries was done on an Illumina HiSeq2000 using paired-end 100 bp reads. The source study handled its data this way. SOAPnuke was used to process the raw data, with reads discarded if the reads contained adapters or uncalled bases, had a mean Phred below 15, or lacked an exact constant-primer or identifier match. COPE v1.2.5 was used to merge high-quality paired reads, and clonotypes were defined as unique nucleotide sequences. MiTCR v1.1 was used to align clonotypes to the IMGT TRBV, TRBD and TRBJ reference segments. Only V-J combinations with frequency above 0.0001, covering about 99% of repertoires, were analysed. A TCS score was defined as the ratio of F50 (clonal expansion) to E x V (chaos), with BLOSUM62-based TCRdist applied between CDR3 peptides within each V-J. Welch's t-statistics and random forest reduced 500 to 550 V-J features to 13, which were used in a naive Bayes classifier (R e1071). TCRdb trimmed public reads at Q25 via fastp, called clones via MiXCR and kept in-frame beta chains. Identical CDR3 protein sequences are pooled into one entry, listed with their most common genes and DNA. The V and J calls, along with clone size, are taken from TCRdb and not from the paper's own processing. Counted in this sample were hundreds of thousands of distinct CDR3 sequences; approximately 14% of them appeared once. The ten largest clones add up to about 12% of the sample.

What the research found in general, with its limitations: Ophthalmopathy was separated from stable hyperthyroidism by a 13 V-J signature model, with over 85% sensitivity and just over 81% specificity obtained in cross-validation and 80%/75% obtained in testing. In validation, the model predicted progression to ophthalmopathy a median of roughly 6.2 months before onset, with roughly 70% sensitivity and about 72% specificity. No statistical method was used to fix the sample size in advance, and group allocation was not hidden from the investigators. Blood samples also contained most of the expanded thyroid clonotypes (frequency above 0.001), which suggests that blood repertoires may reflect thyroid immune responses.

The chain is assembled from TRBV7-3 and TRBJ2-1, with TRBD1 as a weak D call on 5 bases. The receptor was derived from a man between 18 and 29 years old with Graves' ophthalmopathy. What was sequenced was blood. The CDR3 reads CASSISVWGAYNEQFF. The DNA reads TGTGCCAGCAGCATCTCGGTGTGGGGCGCCTACAATGAGCAGTTCTTC.